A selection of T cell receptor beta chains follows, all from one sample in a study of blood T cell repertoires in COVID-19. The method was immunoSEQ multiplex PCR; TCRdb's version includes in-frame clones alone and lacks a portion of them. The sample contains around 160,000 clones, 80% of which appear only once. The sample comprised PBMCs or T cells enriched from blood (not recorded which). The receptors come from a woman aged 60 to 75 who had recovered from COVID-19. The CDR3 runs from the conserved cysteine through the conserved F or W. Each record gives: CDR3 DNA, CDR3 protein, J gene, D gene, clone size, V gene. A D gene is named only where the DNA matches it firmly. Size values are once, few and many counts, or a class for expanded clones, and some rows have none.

TGCAGCGTTTTCAACAGGGGGCTAGACTATGGCTACACCTTC	CSVFNRGLDYGYTF	TRBJ1-2	TRBD1	.	TRBV29-1
TGCGCCAGCTCTCCCGAGTTGCGGACAGGAGCATCGAACTATGGCTACACCTTC	CASSPELRTGASNYGYTF	TRBJ1-2	TRBD1	few	TRBV5-1
TGTGCCACCAGTGACCGGGCAGGGATCTTTGGCTACACCTTC	CATSDRAGIFGYTF	TRBJ1-2	.	.	TRBV24-1
TGTGCCAGCAGCCAAGTGCAGGGCCAAGAGACCCAGTACTTC	CASSQVQGQETQYF	TRBJ2-5	.	.	TRBV3-1/TRBV3-2
TGTGCCACCAGTTCCGGGGACAGCAACTATGGCTACACCTTC	CATSSGDSNYGYTF	TRBJ1-2	TRBD1	.	TRBV24-1
TGTGCCACCAGTGAGACAGGGGGCGCGGCAGATACGCAGTATTTT	CATSETGGAADTQYF	TRBJ2-3	TRBD1	.	TRBV24-1
TGTGCCAGCAGCAAAGCGCACATCAAGGAGACCCAGTACTTC	CASSKAHIKETQYF	TRBJ2-5	.	.	TRBV21-1
TGTGCCAGCAGTGAAAAGACGGGATACCTGGATTCACCCCTCCACTTT	CASSEKTGYLDSPLHF	TRBJ1-6	.	.	TRBV6-1
TGTGCTAGTGGTCCAGGACAGGGCGGCATTCAGTACTTC	CASGPGQGGIQYF	TRBJ2-4	TRBD1	.	TRBV12-5
TGTGCCAGCAGCGCTCCGGGACAGCAGGGCACTGAAGCTTTCTTT	CASSAPGQQGTEAFF	TRBJ1-1	TRBD1	.	TRBV2
TGTGCCAGCAGTACTCAGGGGCAGAACGAGCAGTACTTC	CASSTQGQNEQYF	TRBJ2-7	.	.	TRBV9
TGCGCCAGCAGCTTGGCCGCGGGGGGGATGAATGAGCAGTTCTTC	CASSLAAGGMNEQFF	TRBJ2-1	TRBD2	.	TRBV5-1
TGTGCTAGTGGTTTGGCGCGAACAGGGTCCCTCTCCAATGAGCAGTTCTTC	CASGLARTGSLSNEQFF	TRBJ2-1	.	.	TRBV12-5
TGTGCCACCAGTGCCCCCTCGACAGGGTCGGGCTATGGCTACACCTTC	CATSAPSTGSGYGYTF	TRBJ1-2	TRBD1	.	TRBV24-1
TGTGCCACCAGCAGAGATCCCGGGGATCTTTGGAATGGCTACACCTTC	CATSRDPGDLWNGYTF	TRBJ1-2	.	.	TRBV15
TGTGCCAGCAGCTTATTTAGCGGGGGGAGGTCAGATACGCAGTATTTT	CASSLFSGGRSDTQYF	TRBJ2-3	TRBD2	.	TRBV5-6
TGCGCCAGCCGGCGGGACAGGGCTGCGGAGACCCAGTACTTC	CASRRDRAAETQYF	TRBJ2-5	TRBD1	.	TRBV5-1
TGTGCCAGCAGCCCCGGATCACAGGTGTTGCAGCCCCAGCATTTT	CASSPGSQVLQPQHF	TRBJ1-5	.	.	TRBV3-1/TRBV3-2
TGTGCCAGCAGTTTGCCAACAGGGAGAGGCTACACCTTC	CASSLPTGRGYTF	TRBJ1-2	.	few	TRBV12-3/TRBV12-4
TGTGCCAGCAGCCCCCTAGTGGCGGCCTCACCCCTCCACTTT	CASSPLVAASPLHF	TRBJ1-6	.	.	TRBV3-1/TRBV3-2
TGTGCCAGCAGCCCTTACAGGGCGGGCACAGATACGCAGTATTTT	CASSPYRAGTDTQYF	TRBJ2-3	.	many	TRBV5-8
TGTGCCAGCTCAACTAACACAGATACGCAGTATTTT	CASSTNTDTQYF	TRBJ2-3	.	.	TRBV18
TGTGCCAGCAGCGTAGACTTAAGCGGTCAGCCCCAGCATTTT	CASSVDLSGQPQHF	TRBJ1-5	.	.	TRBV9
TGTGCCAGCAGCAAAGGCACCCGGGATCTAGCCAAAAACATTCAGTACTTC	CASSKGTRDLAKNIQYF	TRBJ2-4	.	.	TRBV21-1
TGCGCCAGCAGCTTCCGCCCAACTCCAGATACGCAGTATTTT	CASSFRPTPDTQYF	TRBJ2-3	.	.	TRBV5-1
TGTGCCAGCAGCTTGTACGGAGCCGGGGAGGATAATTCACCCCTCCACTTT	CASSLYGAGEDNSPLHF	TRBJ1-6	.	.	TRBV5-4
TGTGCCAGCAGCCAGGGACTAGACACAGATACGCAGTATTTT	CASSQGLDTDTQYF	TRBJ2-3	TRBD2	.	TRBV7-8